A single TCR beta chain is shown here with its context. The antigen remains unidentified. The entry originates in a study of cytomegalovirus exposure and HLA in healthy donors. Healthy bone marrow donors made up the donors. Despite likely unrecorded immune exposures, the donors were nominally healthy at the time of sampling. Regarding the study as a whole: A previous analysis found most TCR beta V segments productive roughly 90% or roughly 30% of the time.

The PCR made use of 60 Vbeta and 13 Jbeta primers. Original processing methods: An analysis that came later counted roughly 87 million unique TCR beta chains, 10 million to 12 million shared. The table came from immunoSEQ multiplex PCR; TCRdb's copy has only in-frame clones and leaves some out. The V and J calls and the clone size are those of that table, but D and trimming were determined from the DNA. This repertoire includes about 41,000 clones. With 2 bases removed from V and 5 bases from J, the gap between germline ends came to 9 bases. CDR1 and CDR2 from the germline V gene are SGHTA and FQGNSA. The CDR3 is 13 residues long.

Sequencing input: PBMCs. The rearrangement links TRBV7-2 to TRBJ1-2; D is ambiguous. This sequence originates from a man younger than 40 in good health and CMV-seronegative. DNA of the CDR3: TGTGCCAGCAGCTTAAGCGGTATTTATGGCTACACCTTC. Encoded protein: CASSLSGIYGYTF.